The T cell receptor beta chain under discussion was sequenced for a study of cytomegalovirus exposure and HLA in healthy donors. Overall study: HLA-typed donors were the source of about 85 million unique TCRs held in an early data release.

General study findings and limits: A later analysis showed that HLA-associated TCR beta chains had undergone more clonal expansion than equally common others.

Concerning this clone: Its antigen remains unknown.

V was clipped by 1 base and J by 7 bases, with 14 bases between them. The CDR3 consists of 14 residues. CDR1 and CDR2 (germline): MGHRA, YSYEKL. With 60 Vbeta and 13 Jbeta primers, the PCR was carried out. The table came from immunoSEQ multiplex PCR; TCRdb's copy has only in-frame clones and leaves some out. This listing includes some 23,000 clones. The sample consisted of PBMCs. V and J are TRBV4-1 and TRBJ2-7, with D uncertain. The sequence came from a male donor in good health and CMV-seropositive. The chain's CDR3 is CASSQVWPAHEQYF. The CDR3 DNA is TGCGCCAGCAGCCAAGTGTGGCCTGCCCATGAGCAGTACTTC.